Included here is one TCR beta chain sequence, with context. CDR1 is SGDLS, CDR2 YYNGEE, per germline. V was pared by 0 bases and J by 0 bases, with 6 bases of the junction left unmatched. The CDR3 loop spans 18 amino acids. These data come from a study of blood T cell repertoires in COVID-19. Assay used: immunoSEQ multiplex PCR; TCRdb lists only in-frame clones, some missing. This sample carries some 200,000 clones, around 80% of them seen once, and the ten largest clones take 9.7%. The V gene is TRBV9, the J gene TRBJ2-3, with 11 bases lining up with TRBD2. The source material was peripheral blood. This clonotype originated in a man in his fifties with active or convalescent COVID-19. The CDR3 nucleotides are TGTGCCAGCAGCGTAGGACTAGCGGGGCTATCTAGCACAGATACGCAGTATTTT. Protein product: CASSVGLAGLSSTDTQYF.